This TCR beta chain appears in the sequencing data of a study of T cells in Graves' hyperthyroidism and ophthalmopathy (dated by TCRdb to about 2019). In terms of the full investigation: Peripheral blood samples were taken at initial diagnosis, before any treatment was given. A discovery cohort of about a hundred patients, roughly 43 with Graves' ophthalmopathy and about 58 with stable Graves' hyperthyroidism, was used to find distinguishing TCR V-J signatures. An independent validation cohort of under 20 hyperthyroidism patients and about 15 patients who later progressed to ophthalmopathy tested prospective prediction of ophthalmopathy. The roughly 90 discovery patients were divided at random into training and test sets in a 7:3 ratio. The study also compared thyroid tissue and blood T-cell repertoires from more than five Graves' hyperthyroidism patients. After sampling, hyperthyroidism patients received methimazole starting at 30 mg daily, and ophthalmopathy patients received high-dose intravenous methylprednisolone. The paper describes TCR Vbeta CDR3 sequencing of fewer than 150 peripheral blood samples, made up of 43 ophthalmopathy patients, over 70 hyperthyroidism patients and some 17 progressor patients. On the study overall, not on this receptor specifically: A 13 V-J signature model separated ophthalmopathy from stable hyperthyroidism, with 87.88% sensitivity and about 81% specificity in cross-validation and 80%/75% in testing. Most expanded thyroid clonotypes (frequency above 0.001) were also detected in blood, suggesting blood repertoires may reflect thyroid immune responses. No statistical method was used to fix the sample size in advance, and group allocation was not hidden from the investigators. In validation, the model predicted progression to ophthalmopathy with roughly 70% sensitivity and about 72% specificity, a median of about six months before onset.

A patient counted as having stable Graves' hyperthyroidism if no progression to ophthalmopathy occurred over 18 months of follow-up. Hyperthyroidism patients were newly diagnosed, had a disease duration of under 2 months, and were aged 18 to 65 years. Patients with uncontrolled infections, other autoimmune diseases, pregnancy or lactation were excluded. Diagnoses were established on the basis of clinical symptoms, serum thyroxine and TRAb, thyroid ultrasound, and orbital computed tomography. PBMCs were separated from under 11 ml of fresh peripheral blood using Ficoll-Paque density gradient centrifugation. Total RNA was extracted with Trizol reagent, and quality was checked on an Agilent 2100 Bioanalyzer. This clonotype was counted only a few times. The antigen it recognizes is unknown. No much larger clone exists at a distance of one base, and base qualities are not known. V drops 6 bases and J drops 0 bases, leaving 15 bases in between. Looking up the germline V gene yields CDR1 MDHEN and CDR2 SYDVKM. The CDR3 starts with the cysteine, ends with the phenylalanine, and has 16 residues. Left in the record is the CDR3 DNA by itself, 48 bases read in frame from the first base.

Amplification of TCR beta CDR3 regions was carried out from RNA transcripts. The first round of RT-PCR for the TCR CDR3 was performed with the HTBI primer set and the Qiagen OneStep RT-PCR kit. Libraries were constructed in a second round of multiplex PCR, after which size selection and purification were performed. Libraries were sequenced paired-end with 100 bp reads on an Illumina HiSeq2000. The authors' analysis ran thus. SOAPnuke was used to process the raw data, with reads discarded if the reads contained adapters or uncalled bases, had a mean Phred below 15, or lacked an exact constant-primer or identifier match. COPE v1.2.5 was used to merge high-quality paired reads, and clonotypes were defined as unique nucleotide sequences. Clonotypes were aligned to IMGT TRBV, TRBD and TRBJ reference segments using MiTCR v1.1. The analysis included only V-J combinations with a frequency above 0.0001, which together covered 99% to 99.2% of the repertoires. The TCS score was defined as F50 (clonal expansion) divided by E x V (chaos), with BLOSUM62-based TCRdist calculated between CDR3 peptides within each V-J. Welch's t-statistics and random forest reduced around 510 V-J features to 13, which were used in a naive Bayes classifier (R e1071). TCRdb passed the public sequencing reads through fastp at Q25 and MiXCR, retaining productive beta sequences. For every CDR3 protein sequence, its rows merge into one entry that carries the most common genes and DNA. The V and J calls were not made by the authors but by TCRdb's processing. This sample lists roughly 380,000 distinct CDR3 sequences; roughly 13% were detected once. The ten biggest clones cover 5.3% of the sample.

Sequences were obtained from blood. This receptor was taken from a woman under 30 with Graves' hyperthyroidism. The sequence links TRBV28 to TRBJ1-5, and perhaps TRBD1 as D gene, on 5 matching bases. The sequenced DNA is TGTGCCAGCAGCCCCGGGGGGATCTATAGCAATCAGCCCCAGCATTTT. Its translation is CASSPGGIYSNQPQHF.